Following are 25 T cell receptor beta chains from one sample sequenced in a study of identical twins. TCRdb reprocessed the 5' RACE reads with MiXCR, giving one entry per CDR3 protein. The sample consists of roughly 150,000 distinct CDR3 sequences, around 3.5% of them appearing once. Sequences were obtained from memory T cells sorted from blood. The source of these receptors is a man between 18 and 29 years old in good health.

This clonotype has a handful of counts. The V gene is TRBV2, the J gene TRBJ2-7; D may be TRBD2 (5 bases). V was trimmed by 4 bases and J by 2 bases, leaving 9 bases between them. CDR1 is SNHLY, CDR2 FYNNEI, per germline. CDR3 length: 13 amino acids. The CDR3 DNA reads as TGTGCCAGCAGTGTCGAGGGTCCCTACGAGCAGTACTTC. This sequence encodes CASSVEGPYEQYF.

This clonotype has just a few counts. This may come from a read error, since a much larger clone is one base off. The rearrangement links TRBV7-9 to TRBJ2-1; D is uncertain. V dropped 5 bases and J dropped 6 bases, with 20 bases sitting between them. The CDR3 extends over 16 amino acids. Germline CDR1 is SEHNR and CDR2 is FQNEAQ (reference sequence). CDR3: CASSRTGQRVVNEQFF. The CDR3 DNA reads TGTGCCAGCAGCCGGACGGGTCAACGGGTAGTCAATGAGCAGTTCTTC.

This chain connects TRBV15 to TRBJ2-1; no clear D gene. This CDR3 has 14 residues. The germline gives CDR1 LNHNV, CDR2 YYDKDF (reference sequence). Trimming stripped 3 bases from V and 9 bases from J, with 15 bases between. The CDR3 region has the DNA TGTGCCACCAGCAGTGGCCTTGGGGTCGTTGAGCAGTTCTTC. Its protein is CATSSGLGVVEQFF.

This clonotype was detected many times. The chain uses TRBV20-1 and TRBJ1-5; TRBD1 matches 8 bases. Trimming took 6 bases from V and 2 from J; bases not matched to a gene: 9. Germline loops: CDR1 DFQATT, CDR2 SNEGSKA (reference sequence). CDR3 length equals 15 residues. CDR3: CSATGDWVGNQPQHF. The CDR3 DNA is TGCAGTGCGACAGGGGATTGGGTTGGCAATCAGCCCCAGCATTTT.

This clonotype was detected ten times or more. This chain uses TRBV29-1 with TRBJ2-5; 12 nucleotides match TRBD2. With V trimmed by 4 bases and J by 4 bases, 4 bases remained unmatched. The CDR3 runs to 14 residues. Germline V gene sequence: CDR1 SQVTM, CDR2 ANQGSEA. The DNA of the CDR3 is TGCAGCGTTGCTCCGGGACTAGCGGGAGAGACCCAGTACTTC. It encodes CSVAPGLAGETQYF.

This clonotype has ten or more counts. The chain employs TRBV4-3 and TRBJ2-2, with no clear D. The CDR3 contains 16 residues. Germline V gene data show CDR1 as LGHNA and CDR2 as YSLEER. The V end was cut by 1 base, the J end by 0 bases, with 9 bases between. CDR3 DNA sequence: TGCGCCAGCAGCCAAGGGGCCCTCTCGAACACCGGGGAGCTGTTTTTT. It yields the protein CASSQGALSNTGELFF.

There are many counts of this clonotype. CDR3 coding DNA: TGCGCCAGCGGTCCTCCTAGCACAGATACGCAGTATTTT. This encodes CASGPPSTDTQYF. The chain is built from TRBV5-1 and TRBJ2-3; the D is unclear. The CDR3 is 13 amino acids. V was shortened by 7 bases and J by 0 bases, with 9 bases between the two germline ends. The germline V gene encodes CDR1 SGHRS and CDR2 YFSETQ.

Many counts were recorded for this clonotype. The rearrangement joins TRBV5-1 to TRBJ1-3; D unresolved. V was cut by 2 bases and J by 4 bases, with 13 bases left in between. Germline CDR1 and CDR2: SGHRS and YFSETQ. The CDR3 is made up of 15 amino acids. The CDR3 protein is CASSLQGEGGNTIYF. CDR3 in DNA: TGCGCCAGCAGCTTACAAGGAGAAGGAGGAAACACCATATATTTT.

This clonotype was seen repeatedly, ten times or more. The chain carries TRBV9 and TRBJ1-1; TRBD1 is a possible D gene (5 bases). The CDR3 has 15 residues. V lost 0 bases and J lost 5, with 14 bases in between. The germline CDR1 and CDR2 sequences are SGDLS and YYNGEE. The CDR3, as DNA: TGTGCCAGCAGCGTAGCGGTCCAGGGCGGTACTGAAGCTTTCTTT. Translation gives CASSVAVQGGTEAFF. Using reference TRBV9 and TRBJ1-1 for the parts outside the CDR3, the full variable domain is DSGVTQTPKHLITATGQRVTLRCSPRSGDLSVYWYQQSLDQGLQFLIQYYNGEERAKGNILERFSAQQFPDLHSELNLSSLELGDSALYFCASSVAVQGGTEAFFGQGTRLTVV.

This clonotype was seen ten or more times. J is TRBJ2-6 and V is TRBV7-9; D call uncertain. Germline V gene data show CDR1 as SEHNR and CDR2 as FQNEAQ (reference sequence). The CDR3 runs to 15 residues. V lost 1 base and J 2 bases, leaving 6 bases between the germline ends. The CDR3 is CASSLGAAGANVLTF. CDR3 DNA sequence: TGTGCCAGCAGCTTAGGTGCGGCTGGGGCCAACGTCCTGACTTTC. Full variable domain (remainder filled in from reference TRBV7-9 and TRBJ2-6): DTGVSQNPRHKITKRGQNVTFRCDPISEHNRLYWYRQTLGQGPEFLTYFQNEAQLEKSRLLSDRFSAERPKGSFSTLEIQRTEQGDSAMYLCASSLGAAGANVLTFGAGSRLTVL.

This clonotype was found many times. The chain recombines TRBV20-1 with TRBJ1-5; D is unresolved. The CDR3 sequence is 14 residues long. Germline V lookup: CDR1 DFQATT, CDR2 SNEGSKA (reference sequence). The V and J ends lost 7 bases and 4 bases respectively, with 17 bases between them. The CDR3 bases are TGCAGTGTTCAAGGTTCTGTTCCGAATCAGCCCCAGCATTTT. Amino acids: CSVQGSVPNQPQHF.

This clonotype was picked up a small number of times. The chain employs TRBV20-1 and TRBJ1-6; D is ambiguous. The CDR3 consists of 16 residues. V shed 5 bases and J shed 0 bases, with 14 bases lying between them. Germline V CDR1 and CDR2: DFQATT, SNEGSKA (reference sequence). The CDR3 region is CSAWGTASSYNSPLHF. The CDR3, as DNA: TGCAGTGCTTGGGGAACAGCGAGCTCCTATAATTCACCCCTCCACTTT.

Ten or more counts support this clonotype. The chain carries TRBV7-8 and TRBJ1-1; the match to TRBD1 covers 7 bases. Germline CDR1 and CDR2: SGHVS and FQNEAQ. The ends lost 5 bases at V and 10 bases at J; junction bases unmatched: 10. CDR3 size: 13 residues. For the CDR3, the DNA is TGTGCCAGCAGCCCCCGACAGGGTGCGGGAGCTTTCTTT. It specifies CASSPRQGAGAFF.

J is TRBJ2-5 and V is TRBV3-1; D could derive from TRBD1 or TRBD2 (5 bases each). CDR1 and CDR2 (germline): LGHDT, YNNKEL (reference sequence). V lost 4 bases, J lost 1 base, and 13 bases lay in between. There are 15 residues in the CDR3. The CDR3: CASSLGGFGQETQYF. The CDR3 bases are TGTGCCAGCAGCCTTGGGGGTTTTGGCCAAGAGACCCAGTACTTC.

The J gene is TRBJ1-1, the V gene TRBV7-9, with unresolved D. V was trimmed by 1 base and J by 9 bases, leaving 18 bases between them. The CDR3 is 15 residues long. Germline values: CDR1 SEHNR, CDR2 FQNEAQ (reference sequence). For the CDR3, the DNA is TGTGCCAGCAGCTTAGACTTCGGGCCGCTGGCACAAGCTTTCTTT. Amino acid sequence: CASSLDFGPLAQAFF.

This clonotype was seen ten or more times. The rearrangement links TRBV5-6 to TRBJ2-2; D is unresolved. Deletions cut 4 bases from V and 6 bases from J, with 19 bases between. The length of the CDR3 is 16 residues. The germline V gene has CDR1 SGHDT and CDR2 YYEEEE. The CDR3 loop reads CASSLDSGRSAGELFF. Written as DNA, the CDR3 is TGTGCCAGCAGCCTGGATTCGGGCCGGTCAGCCGGGGAGCTGTTTTTT.

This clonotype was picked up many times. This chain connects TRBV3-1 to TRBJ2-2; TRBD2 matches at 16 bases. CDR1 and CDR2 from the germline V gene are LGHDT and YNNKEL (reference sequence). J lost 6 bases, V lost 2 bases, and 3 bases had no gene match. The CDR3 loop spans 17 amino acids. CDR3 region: CASSQQGLAGGPGELFF. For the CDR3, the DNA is TGTGCCAGCAGCCAACAGGGACTAGCGGGAGGGCCCGGGGAGCTGTTTTTT.

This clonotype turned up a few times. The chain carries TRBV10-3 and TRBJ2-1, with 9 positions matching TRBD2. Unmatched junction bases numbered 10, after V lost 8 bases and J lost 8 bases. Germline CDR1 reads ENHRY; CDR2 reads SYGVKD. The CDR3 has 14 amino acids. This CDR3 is CAISGTSIVDEQFF. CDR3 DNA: TGTGCCATCTCCGGGACTAGCATCGTCGATGAGCAGTTCTTC.

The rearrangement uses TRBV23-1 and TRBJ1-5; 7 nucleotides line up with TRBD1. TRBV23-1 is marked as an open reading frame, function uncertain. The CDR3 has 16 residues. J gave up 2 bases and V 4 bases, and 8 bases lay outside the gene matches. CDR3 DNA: TGCGCCAGCAGTCGCACCGGGACAGTGGGCAATCAGCCCCAGCATTTT. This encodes CASSRTGTVGNQPQHF.

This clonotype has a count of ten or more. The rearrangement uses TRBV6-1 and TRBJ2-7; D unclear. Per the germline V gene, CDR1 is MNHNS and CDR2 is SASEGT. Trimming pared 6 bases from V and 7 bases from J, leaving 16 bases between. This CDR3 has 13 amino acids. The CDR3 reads CASRGGTYDEQYF. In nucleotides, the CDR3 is TGTGCCAGCAGAGGCGGAACCTACGATGAGCAGTACTTC.

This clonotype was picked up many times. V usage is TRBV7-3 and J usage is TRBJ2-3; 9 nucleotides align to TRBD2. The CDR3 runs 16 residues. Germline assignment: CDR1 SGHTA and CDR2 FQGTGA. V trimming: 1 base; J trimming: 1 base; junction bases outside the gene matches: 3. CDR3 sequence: CASSLKLAGRTDTQYF. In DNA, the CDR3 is TGTGCCAGCAGCTTAAAACTAGCGGGCCGCACAGATACGCAGTATTTT.

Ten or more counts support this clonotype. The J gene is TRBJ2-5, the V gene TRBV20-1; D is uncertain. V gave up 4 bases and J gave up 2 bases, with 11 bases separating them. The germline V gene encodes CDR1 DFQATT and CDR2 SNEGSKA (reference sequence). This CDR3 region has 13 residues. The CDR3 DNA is TGCAGTGCTACCCAGAATTTTCAAGAGACCCAGTACTTC. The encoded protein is CSATQNFQETQYF.

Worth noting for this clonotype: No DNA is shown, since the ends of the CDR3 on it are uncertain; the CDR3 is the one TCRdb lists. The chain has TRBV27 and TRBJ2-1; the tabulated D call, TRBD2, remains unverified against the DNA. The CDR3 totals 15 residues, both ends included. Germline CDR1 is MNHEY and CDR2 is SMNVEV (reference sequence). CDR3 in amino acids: CASSFLETFRGEQFF.

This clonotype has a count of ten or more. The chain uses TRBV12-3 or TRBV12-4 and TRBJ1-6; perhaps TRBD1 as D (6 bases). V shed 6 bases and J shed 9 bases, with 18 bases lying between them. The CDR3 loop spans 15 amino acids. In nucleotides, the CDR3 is TGTGCCAGCAGCCAAACAGGGACCGGGCGTTCACCCCTCCACTTT. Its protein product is CASSQTGTGRSPLHF.

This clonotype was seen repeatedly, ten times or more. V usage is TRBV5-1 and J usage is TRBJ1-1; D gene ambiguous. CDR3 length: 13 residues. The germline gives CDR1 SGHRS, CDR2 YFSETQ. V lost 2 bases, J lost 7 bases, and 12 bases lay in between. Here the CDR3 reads CASSLALGYEAFF. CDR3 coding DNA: TGCGCCAGCAGCTTAGCACTCGGTTATGAAGCTTTCTTT.